A single sample is the source of the 30 T cell receptor beta chains below, sequenced in a study of regulatory T cells in long-lasting Graves disease. Building of the TCR beta libraries involved iRepertoire HTBI primers and Arm-PCR of CDR3 regions. TCRdb ran MiXCR on the multiplex PCR reads and lists one entry per CDR3 protein. There are around 460,000 distinct CDR3 sequences in the sample; about 22% occur only once, and around 14% lies in the top ten. This sample's time point: persistent/refractory GD, antithyroid drugs over 5 years with positive TRAb. After RNA was extracted from PBMCs, the TCR library was made from it. The sample consisted of peripheral blood mononuclear cells (PBMCs), taken when the disease was refractory, from a patient treated with antithyroid drugs. These receptors were obtained from a female donor with Graves disease.

The chain links TRBV4-3 to TRBJ2-5, with 7 bases that match TRBD2. The trim removed 1 base at V and 1 base at J, leaving 3 bases unmatched. The CDR3 sequence is 15 residues long. Germline-derived CDR1 and CDR2 are LGHNA and YSLEER. The CDR3 nucleotides are TGCGCCAGCAGCCAAGCGGGGGGAGCCCAAGAGACCCAGTACTTC. Translation: CASSQAGGAQETQYF.

This clonotype was observed many times. This chain links TRBV20-1 with TRBJ1-1; D is ambiguous. Germline V gene data show CDR1 as DFQATT and CDR2 as SNEGSKA (reference sequence). V lost 5 bases and J lost 1, with 8 bases in between. The CDR3 extends over 12 amino acids. The CDR3 protein is CSAPSGNTEAFF. The DNA of the CDR3 is TGCAGTGCTCCCTCGGGGAACACTGAAGCTTTCTTT.

This clonotype occurred a few times. This sequence joins TRBV10-2 and TRBJ2-7, with D possibly being TRBD2 (5 bases). Trimming left V 6 bases short and J 3 bases short, with 18 bases between. Germline CDR1 and CDR2: WSHSY and SAAADI. The CDR3 is 15 amino acids. CDR3 DNA sequence: TGCGCCAGCAGGGGATTCGGAGTTCGGGACTACGAGCAGTACTTC. It is translated as CASRGFGVRDYEQYF.

This clonotype was observed at least ten times. The chain is built from TRBV28 and TRBJ2-7; D might be TRBD2 (5 bases). Germline CDR1 and CDR2: MDHEN and SYDVKM. This CDR3 spans 18 amino acids. V gave up 4 bases and J gave up 4 bases, with 26 bases separating them. CDR3 bases: TGTGCCAGCAGTTCCCGTCCTTCGTGGTTCCGGGGAGCATACGAGCAGTACTTC. It translates to CASSSRPSWFRGAYEQYF.

V gene TRBV20-1 combines with J gene TRBJ2-7; TRBD2 aligns across 8 bases. Losses at the gene ends were 0 bases for V and 6 bases for J; bases not matched to a gene: 13. The CDR3 runs to 16 residues. Per the germline V gene, CDR1 is DFQATT and CDR2 is SNEGSKA (reference sequence). This CDR3 reads CSARDGAGTRSREQYF. The CDR3, as DNA: TGCAGTGCTAGAGATGGGGCCGGGACTAGATCCCGCGAGCAGTACTTC.

The genes are TRBV20-1 and TRBJ2-7, with D possibly being TRBD1 (5 bases). Deletions cut 6 bases from V and 1 base from J, with 19 bases between. This CDR3 has 15 amino acids. In germline, CDR1 is DFQATT, CDR2 SNEGSKA (reference sequence). This CDR3 is CSARSGLQGSYEQYF. The CDR3, as DNA: TGCAGTGCCCGATCAGGGCTCCAAGGATCCTACGAGCAGTACTTC.

This clonotype has more than one count but fewer than ten. This rearrangement joins TRBV3-1 to TRBJ1-6; D is uncertain. The germline gives CDR1 LGHDT, CDR2 YNNKEL (reference sequence). Trimming took off 4 bases at V and 10 bases at J, with 17 bases between the two ends. CDR3 length equals 15 residues. The CDR3 reads CASSPNEVEESPLHF. CDR3 in DNA: TGTGCCAGCAGCCCTAACGAGGTTGAGGAATCACCCCTCCACTTT.

This clonotype was counted many times. The CDR3 DNA sequence: TGTGCCAGCAGTCCGCACGATGGGGCGAACACTGAAGCTTTCTTT. Encoded protein: CASSPHDGANTEAFF. The genes are TRBV28 and TRBJ1-1, with a possible D match to TRBD1 (5 bases). The length of the CDR3 is 15 residues. V was cut by 5 bases and J by 1 base, with 14 bases left in between. The germline CDR1 and CDR2 sequences are MDHEN and SYDVKM.

This chain uses TRBV7-2 with TRBJ2-5, with D perhaps TRBD2 (7 bases). The CDR3 length is 13 residues. V was pared by 8 bases and J by 4 bases, with 14 bases between. Germline V gene lookup returns CDR1 SGHTA and CDR2 FQGNSA. Here the CDR3 reads CASRAGAGETQYF. The CDR3 nucleotides read TGTGCCAGCCGCGCGGGGGCCGGAGAGACCCAGTACTTC.

With regard to this clonotype: This may come from a read error, since a much larger clone is one base off. The chain joins TRBV5-1 to TRBJ2-2; perhaps TRBD2 as D (5 bases). The CDR3 runs to 15 residues. Per the germline V gene, CDR1 is SGHRS and CDR2 is YFSETQ. The CDR3 DNA sequence: TGCGCCAGCAGCTTAACACTCGGTAACACCGGGAAGCTGTTTTTT. This codes for CASSLTLGNTGKLFF.

The genes are TRBV20-1 and TRBJ2-3; the match to TRBD2 covers 7 bases. Trimming took 7 bases from V and 4 from J; bases not matched to a gene: 8. The germline gives CDR1 DFQATT, CDR2 SNEGSKA (reference sequence). The CDR3 totals 13 residues. CDR3 sequence (DNA): TGCAGTGTATTTGCGGGAGACGCAGATACGCAGTATTTT. Translation gives CSVFAGDADTQYF.

The rearrangement joins TRBV19 to TRBJ2-2, with unresolved D. The germline V and J ends were trimmed by 8 bases and 8 bases, with 12 bases remaining between them. The CDR3 has 12 residues. Germline-derived CDR1 and CDR2 are LNHDA and SQIVND (reference sequence). The CDR3 region is CASLRPRGELFF. DNA for the CDR3: TGTGCCAGTCTACGTCCCAGGGGGGAGCTGTTTTTT.

This clonotype appeared many times. The CDR3: CASSYDRGNTEAFF. Written as DNA, the CDR3 is TGTGCCAGCAGTTACGACAGGGGGAACACTGAAGCTTTCTTT. The rearrangement links TRBV7-3 to TRBJ1-1, with 8 nucleotides matching TRBD1. Germline loops: CDR1 SGHTA, CDR2 FQGTGA. The CDR3 loop spans 14 amino acids. J lost 1 base, V lost 6 bases, and 4 bases had no gene match. Drawing the rest from reference TRBV7-3 and TRBJ1-1, the complete variable domain is GAGVSQTPSNKVTEKGKYVELRCDPISGHTALYWYRQSLGQGPEFLIYFQGTGAADDSGLPNDRFFAVRPEGSVSTLKIQRTERGDSAVYLCASSYDRGNTEAFFGQGTRLTVV.

The chain carries TRBV29-1 and TRBJ1-2; D may be TRBD1 (5 bases). Looked up from germline, CDR1 is SQVTM and CDR2 is ANQGSEA. This CDR3 is built from 14 residues. V was clipped by 5 bases and J by 2 bases, with 15 bases between them. The chain's CDR3 is CSVLKGPGNYGYTF. The CDR3 nucleotides read TGCAGCGTTTTAAAGGGGCCAGGGAACTATGGCTACACCTTC.

V gene TRBV2 combines with J gene TRBJ2-2; the D gene is possibly TRBD2 (5 bases). With 1 base removed from V and 1 base from J, the gap between germline ends came to 7 bases. Looked up from germline, CDR1 is SNHLY and CDR2 is FYNNEI. The CDR3 consists of 15 residues. The CDR3 here is CASSEDEGNTGELFF. CDR3 sequence (DNA): TGTGCCAGCAGTGAAGATGAGGGGAACACCGGGGAGCTGTTTTTT.

The table lists this clonotype with many counts. V is TRBV7-9 and J is TRBJ2-5, with 8 bases fitting TRBD1. Per the germline V gene, CDR1 is SEHNR and CDR2 is FQNEAQ (reference sequence). The length of the CDR3 is 15 residues. V dropped 1 base and J dropped 5; count of bases not matched to a gene: 6. The CDR3 loop reads CASSLGTGSWETQYF. The DNA of the CDR3 is TGTGCCAGCAGCTTAGGGACAGGGAGTTGGGAGACCCAGTACTTC. Filled out from reference TRBV7-9 and TRBJ2-5, the complete variable domain reads DTGVSQNPRHKITKRGQNVTFRCDPISEHNRLYWYRQTLGQGPEFLTYFQNEAQLEKSRLLSDRFSAERPKGSFSTLEIQRTEQGDSAMYLCASSLGTGSWETQYFGPGTRLLVL.

This clonotype has just one count. The gene calls are TRBV11-2 and TRBJ1-3; D not certain. The CDR3 is made up of 12 amino acids. Per germline, CDR1 SGHAT and CDR2 FQNNGV. V dropped 2 bases and J dropped 8 bases, with 7 bases sitting between them. This chain's CDR3 is CASSLNRHTIYF. Here the CDR3 DNA reads TGTGCCAGCAGCTTAAATCGACACACCATATATTTT.

V and J are TRBV28 and TRBJ2-7; D is perhaps TRBD1 (6 bases). Per germline, CDR1 MDHEN and CDR2 SYDVKM. The length of the CDR3 is 14 residues. Trimming removed 6 bases at V and 4 bases at J, with 16 bases between. The CDR3 DNA follows: TGTGCCAGCAGCCTCGACACAGGGACGTACGAGCAGTACTTC. It specifies CASSLDTGTYEQYF.

The rearrangement uses TRBV10-3 and TRBJ1-5, with D possibly TRBD1 on 5 matching bases. V lost 4 bases, J lost 5 bases, and 12 bases lay in between. From germline, CDR1 is ENHRY and CDR2 SYGVKD. The CDR3 is made up of 14 amino acids. In DNA, the CDR3 is TGTGCCATCAGTGGTGACAGTAACGATCAGCCCCAGCATTTT. Translation: CAISGDSNDQPQHF.

This clonotype turned up a few times. The chain has TRBV30 and TRBJ2-7, with D possibly being TRBD1 or TRBD2 (5 bases each). Trimming cost V 3 bases and J 3 bases, with 15 bases left between them. The CDR3 runs 14 residues. Germline CDR1 reads GTSNPN; CDR2 reads SVGIG (reference sequence). In nucleotides, the CDR3 is TGTGCCTGGAGGGAGTGGGGGAGAAGCTACGAGCAGTACTTC. It encodes CAWREWGRSYEQYF.

Only a few counts were recorded for this clonotype. The rearrangement links TRBV29-1 to TRBJ1-1, with TRBD1 as a possible D gene (5 bases). V dropped 2 bases and J dropped 10 bases, with 14 bases sitting between them. This CDR3 has 12 amino acids. CDR1 SQVTM and CDR2 ANQGSEA come from the germline V gene. CDR3 sequence: CSVERPGGVAFF. The CDR3 nucleotides are TGCAGCGTTGAACGGCCGGGGGGGGTAGCTTTCTTT.

This clonotype has a handful of counts. The rearrangement links TRBV3-1 to TRBJ2-2; no definite D call. The CDR3 is 13 residues long. Trimming removed 5 bases from V and 3 bases from J, with 7 bases in between. CDR1 is LGHDT, CDR2 YNNKEL, per germline (reference sequence). The CDR3: CASSSADTGELFF. In DNA, the CDR3 is TGTGCCAGCAGCTCCGCCGACACCGGGGAGCTGTTTTTT.

This clonotype was counted a few times. V and J are TRBV6-1 and TRBJ1-4, with TRBD1 as a possible D gene (5 bases). CDR3 size: 14 residues. Germline V CDR1 and CDR2: MNHNS, SASEGT. Trimming stripped 8 bases from V and 0 bases from J, with 10 bases between. The DNA of the CDR3 is TGTGCCAGCGCGGTGACAGCAACTAATGAAAAACTGTTTTTT. It translates to CASAVTATNEKLFF.

This clonotype appeared many times. The chain uses TRBV6-5 and TRBJ2-7; D unclear. CDR3 length: 16 amino acids. Germline assignment: CDR1 MNHEY and CDR2 SVGAGI. The V and J ends lost 4 bases and 3 bases respectively, with 19 bases between them. CDR3: CASSSLTQGGNYEQYF. The CDR3 nucleotides read TGTGCCAGCAGTTCTCTAACCCAAGGTGGGAACTACGAGCAGTACTTC.

The chain recombines TRBV30 with TRBJ1-2, with TRBD1 matching over 9 bases. Germline V lookup: CDR1 GTSNPN, CDR2 SVGIG (reference sequence). V dropped 1 base and J dropped 7; count of bases not matched to a gene: 4. CDR3 length: 13 residues. The CDR3 DNA reads as TGTGCCTGGAGTGGGACAGGGGATGCTGGCTACACCTTC. Its translation is CAWSGTGDAGYTF.

There are many counts of this clonotype. The chain uses TRBV6-1 and TRBJ2-5; the D gene is possibly TRBD1 (5 bases). CDR3 length: 14 residues. The V end was cut by 7 bases, the J end by 0 bases, with 12 bases between. The V gene's germline CDR1 is MNHNS and CDR2 SASEGT. CDR3 loop: CASTLGAYQETQYF. Here the CDR3 DNA reads TGTGCCAGCACCCTTGGGGCGTACCAAGAGACCCAGTACTTC.

The rearrangement uses TRBV7-9 and TRBJ2-6; D might be TRBD1 (5 bases). Looked up from germline, CDR1 is SEHNR and CDR2 is FQNEAQ (reference sequence). The CDR3 has 15 amino acids. Trimming took 5 bases from V and 4 from J, leaving 12 bases between them. In DNA, the CDR3 is TGTGCCAGCAGCGTCCTAGGGGTGGGGGCCAACGTCCTGACTTTC. This encodes CASSVLGVGANVLTF.

This clonotype was detected many times. V usage is TRBV6-5 and J usage is TRBJ1-5, with D hard to call. Trimming took off 0 bases at V and 7 bases at J, with 7 bases between the two ends. Germline V gives CDR1 MNHEY, CDR2 SVGAGI. The CDR3 sequence is 13 residues long. DNA of the CDR3: TGTGCCAGCAGTTACTCGGAGGGACAGCCCCAGCATTTT. This gives the protein CASSYSEGQPQHF.

In its sample, this clonotype was seen many times. The chain employs TRBV7-9 and TRBJ1-1; D unclear. Trimming removed 5 bases from V and 0 bases from J, with 10 bases in between. Germline V gene data show CDR1 as SEHNR and CDR2 as FQNEAQ (reference sequence). The CDR3 covers 14 residues. The DNA for the CDR3 is TGTGCCAGCAGCCCCATTGGGCTGAACACTGAAGCTTTCTTT. It codes for CASSPIGLNTEAFF.

This clonotype was counted only a few times. The V gene is TRBV10-3, the J gene TRBJ1-5; TRBD1 matches 8 bases. This CDR3 region has 16 residues. Per germline, CDR1 ENHRY and CDR2 SYGVKD. V trimming: 8 bases; J trimming: 2 bases; junction bases outside the gene matches: 11. The CDR3 DNA reads TGTGCCATCGCCGATCAACAGGGGGGTGGCAATCAGCCCCAGCATTTT. Its protein is CAIADQQGGGNQPQHF.